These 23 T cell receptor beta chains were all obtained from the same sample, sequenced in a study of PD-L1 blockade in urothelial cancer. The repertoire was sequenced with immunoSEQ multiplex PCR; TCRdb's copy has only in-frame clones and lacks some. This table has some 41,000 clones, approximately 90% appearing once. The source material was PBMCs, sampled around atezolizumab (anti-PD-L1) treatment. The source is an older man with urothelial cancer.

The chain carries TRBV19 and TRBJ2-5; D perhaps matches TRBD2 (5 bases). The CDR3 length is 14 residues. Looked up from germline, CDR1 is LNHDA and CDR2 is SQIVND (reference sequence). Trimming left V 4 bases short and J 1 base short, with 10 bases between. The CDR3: CASSRPGIQETQYF. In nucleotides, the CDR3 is TGTGCCAGTAGTAGACCGGGAATCCAAGAGACCCAGTACTTC.

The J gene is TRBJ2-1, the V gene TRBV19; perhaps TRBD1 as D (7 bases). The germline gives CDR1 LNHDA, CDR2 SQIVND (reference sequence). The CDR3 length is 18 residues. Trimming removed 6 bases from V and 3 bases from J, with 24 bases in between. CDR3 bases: TGTGCCAGTAGCGACGGGGGCATTTCACAGGGGAGCTACAATGAGCAGTTCTTC. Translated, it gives CASSDGGISQGSYNEQFF.

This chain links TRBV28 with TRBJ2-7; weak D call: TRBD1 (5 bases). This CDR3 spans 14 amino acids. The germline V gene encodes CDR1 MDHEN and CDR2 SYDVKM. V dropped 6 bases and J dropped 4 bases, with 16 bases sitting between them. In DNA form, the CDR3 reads TGTGCCAGCAGAAAAACGATAGACAGATACGAGCAGTACTTC. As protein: CASRKTIDRYEQYF.

This chain's CDR3 is CASSPRVNYGYTF. For the CDR3, the DNA is TGTGCCAGCTCCCCCCGGGTTAACTATGGCTACACCTTC. The rearrangement links TRBV5-6 to TRBJ1-2; D is undetermined. The CDR3 contains 13 residues. With 7 bases removed from V and 1 base from J, the gap between germline ends came to 11 bases. Per germline, CDR1 SGHDT and CDR2 YYEEEE.

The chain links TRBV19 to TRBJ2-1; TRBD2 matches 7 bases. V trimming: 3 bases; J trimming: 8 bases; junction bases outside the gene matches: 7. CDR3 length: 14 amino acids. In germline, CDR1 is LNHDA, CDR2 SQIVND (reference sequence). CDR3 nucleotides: TGTGCCAGTAGTATTGGTAGCGGGTTGTATGAGCAGTTCTTC. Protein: CASSIGSGLYEQFF.

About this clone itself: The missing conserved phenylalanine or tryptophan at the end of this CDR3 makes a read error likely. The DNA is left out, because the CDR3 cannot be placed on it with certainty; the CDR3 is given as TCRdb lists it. CDR3 sequence: CASTADRGRPSC. The V call is TRBV5-6, the J call TRBJ2-3; TRBD1 reflects the table's D call only, with no check against the DNA. 12 amino acids form the CDR3, both terminal residues included. Germline V gene data show CDR1 as SGHDT and CDR2 as YYEEEE.

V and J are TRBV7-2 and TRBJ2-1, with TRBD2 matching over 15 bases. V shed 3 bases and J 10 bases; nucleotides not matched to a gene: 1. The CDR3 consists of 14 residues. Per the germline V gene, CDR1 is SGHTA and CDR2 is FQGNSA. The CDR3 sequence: CASSFGLAGGEQFF. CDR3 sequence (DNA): TGTGCCAGCAGCTTCGGACTAGCGGGAGGGGAGCAGTTCTTC.

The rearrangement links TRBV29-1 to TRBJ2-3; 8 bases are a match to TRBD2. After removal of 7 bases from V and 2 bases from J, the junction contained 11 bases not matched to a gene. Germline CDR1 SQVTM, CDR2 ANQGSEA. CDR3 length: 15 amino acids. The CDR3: CSAPGAGGSTDTQYF. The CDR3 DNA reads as TGCAGCGCCCCGGGTGCGGGAGGTTCCACAGATACGCAGTATTTT.

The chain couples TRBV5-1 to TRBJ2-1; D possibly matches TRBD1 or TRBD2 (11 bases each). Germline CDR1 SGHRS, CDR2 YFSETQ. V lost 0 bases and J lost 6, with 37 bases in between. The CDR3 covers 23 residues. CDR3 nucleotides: TGCGCCAGCAGCTTGGCGGGACAGGGGGACCTCGGGATAGCGGGAGGGAGCGTCAATGAGCAGTTCTTC. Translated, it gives CASSLAGQGDLGIAGGSVNEQFF.

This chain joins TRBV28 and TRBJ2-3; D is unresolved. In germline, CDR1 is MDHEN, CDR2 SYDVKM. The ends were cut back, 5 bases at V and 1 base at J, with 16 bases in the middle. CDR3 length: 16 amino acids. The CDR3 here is CASSTLPSVGTDTQYF. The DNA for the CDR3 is TGTGCCAGCAGTACGCTTCCGAGCGTCGGCACAGATACGCAGTATTTT.

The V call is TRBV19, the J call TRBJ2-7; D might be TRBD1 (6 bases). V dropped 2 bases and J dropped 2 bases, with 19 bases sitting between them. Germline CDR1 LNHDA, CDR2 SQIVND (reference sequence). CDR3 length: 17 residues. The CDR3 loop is CASSILFQGQVPYEQYF. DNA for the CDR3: TGTGCCAGTAGTATATTGTTCCAGGGGCAGGTCCCCTACGAGCAGTACTTC.

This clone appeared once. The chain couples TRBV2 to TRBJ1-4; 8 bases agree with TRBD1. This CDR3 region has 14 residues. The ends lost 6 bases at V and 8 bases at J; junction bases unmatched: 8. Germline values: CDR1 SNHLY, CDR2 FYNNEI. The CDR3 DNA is TGTGCCAGCAGCGACAGGGGTAGGAGCGAAAAACTGTTTTTT. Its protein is CASSDRGRSEKLFF.

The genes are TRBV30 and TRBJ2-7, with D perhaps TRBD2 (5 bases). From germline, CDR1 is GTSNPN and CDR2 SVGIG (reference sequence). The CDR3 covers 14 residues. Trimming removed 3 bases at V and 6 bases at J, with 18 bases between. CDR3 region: CAWRQQRELTEQYF. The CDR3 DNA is TGTGCCTGGAGGCAACAGAGGGAACTTACCGAGCAGTACTTC.

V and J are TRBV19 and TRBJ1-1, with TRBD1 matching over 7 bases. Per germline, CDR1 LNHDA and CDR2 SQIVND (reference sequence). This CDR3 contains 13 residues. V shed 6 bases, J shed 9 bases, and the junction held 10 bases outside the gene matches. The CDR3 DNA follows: TGTGCCAGTAGCTTTAGGACAGGCTGGCAAGCTTTCTTT. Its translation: CASSFRTGWQAFF.

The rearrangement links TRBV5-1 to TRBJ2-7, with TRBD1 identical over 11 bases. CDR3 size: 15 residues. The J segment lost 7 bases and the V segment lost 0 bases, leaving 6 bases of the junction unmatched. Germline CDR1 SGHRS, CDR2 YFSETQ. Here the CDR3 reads CASSLAGQGAGEQYF. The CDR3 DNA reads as TGCGCCAGCAGCTTGGCAGGACAGGGGGCAGGGGAGCAGTACTTC.

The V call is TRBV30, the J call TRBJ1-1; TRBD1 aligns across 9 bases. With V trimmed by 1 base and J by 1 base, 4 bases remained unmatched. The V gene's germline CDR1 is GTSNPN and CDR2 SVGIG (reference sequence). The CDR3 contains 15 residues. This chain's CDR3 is CAWSGPGQGNTEAFF. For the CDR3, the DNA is TGTGCCTGGAGTGGTCCGGGACAGGGGAACACTGAAGCTTTCTTT.

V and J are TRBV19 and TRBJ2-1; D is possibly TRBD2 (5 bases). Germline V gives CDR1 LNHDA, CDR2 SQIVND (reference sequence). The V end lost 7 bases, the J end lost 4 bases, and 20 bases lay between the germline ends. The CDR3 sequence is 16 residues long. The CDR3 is CASNLSSRRSYNEQFF. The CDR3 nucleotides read TGTGCCAGTAACCTCTCCTCGAGGAGGTCATACAATGAGCAGTTCTTC.

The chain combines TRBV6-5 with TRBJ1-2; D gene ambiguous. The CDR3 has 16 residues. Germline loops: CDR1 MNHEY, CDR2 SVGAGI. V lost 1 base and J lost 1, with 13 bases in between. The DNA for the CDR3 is TGTGCCAGCAGTTACTATGGTAACAGAAATAACTATGGCTACACCTTC. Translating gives CASSYYGNRNNYGYTF.

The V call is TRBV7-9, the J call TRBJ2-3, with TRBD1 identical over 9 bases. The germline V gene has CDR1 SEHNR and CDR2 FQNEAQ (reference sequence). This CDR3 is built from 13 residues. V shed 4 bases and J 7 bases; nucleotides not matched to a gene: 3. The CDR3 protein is CASSSTGGYTQYF. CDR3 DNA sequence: TGTGCCAGCAGCTCAACAGGGGGCTATACGCAGTATTTT.

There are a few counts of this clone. CDR3 amino acids: CASSYRRAGDTEQYF. CDR3 sequence (DNA): TGTGCCAGCAGTTACCGGCGGGCGGGGGATACCGAGCAGTACTTC. The V gene is TRBV6-6, the J gene TRBJ2-7; the match to TRBD2 covers 7 bases. With 2 bases clipped from V and 6 bases from J, the junction kept 10 bases outside the gene matches. This CDR3 is built from 15 residues. Germline CDR1 reads MNHNY; CDR2 reads SVGAGI (reference sequence).

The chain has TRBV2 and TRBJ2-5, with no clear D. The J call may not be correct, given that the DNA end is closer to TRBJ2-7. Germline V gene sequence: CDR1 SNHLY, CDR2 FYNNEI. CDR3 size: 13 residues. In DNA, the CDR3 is TGTGCCAGCGGTTTGGGAATCGACTACGAGCAGTACTTC. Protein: CASGLGIDYEQYF.

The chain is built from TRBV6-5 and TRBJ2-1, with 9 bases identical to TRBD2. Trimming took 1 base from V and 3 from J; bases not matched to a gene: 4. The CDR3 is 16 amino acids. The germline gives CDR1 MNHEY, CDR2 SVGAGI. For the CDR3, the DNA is TGTGCCAGCAGTTACTGGCTAGCGGGGAACTACAATGAGCAGTTCTTC. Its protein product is CASSYWLAGNYNEQFF.

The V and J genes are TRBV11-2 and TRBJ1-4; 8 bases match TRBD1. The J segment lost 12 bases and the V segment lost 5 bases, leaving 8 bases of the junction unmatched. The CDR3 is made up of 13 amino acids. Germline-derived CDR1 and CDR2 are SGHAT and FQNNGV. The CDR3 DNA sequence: TGTGCCAGCAGCCGGTGGCAGGGGGCGCAACTGTTTTTT. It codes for CASSRWQGAQLFF.